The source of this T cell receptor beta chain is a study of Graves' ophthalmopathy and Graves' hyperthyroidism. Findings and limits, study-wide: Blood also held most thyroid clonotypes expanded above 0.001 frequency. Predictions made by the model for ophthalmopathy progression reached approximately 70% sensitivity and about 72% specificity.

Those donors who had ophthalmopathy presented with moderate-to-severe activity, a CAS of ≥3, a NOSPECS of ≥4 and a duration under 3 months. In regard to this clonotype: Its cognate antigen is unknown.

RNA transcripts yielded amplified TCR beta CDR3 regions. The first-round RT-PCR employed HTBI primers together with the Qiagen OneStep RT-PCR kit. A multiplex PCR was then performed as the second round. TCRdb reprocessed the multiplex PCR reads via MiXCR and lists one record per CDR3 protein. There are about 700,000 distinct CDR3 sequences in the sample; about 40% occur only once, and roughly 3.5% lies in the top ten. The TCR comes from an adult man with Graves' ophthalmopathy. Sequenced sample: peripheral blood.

This chain's CDR3 is CSAMRTGGSPLHF. For the CDR3, the DNA is TGCAGTGCTATGCGGACAGGGGGTTCACCCCTCCACTTT. The chain joins TRBV20-1 to TRBJ1-6, with 10 bases fitting TRBD1. Looked up from germline, CDR1 is DFQATT and CDR2 is SNEGSKA (reference sequence). The CDR3 is made up of 13 amino acids. V was pared by 4 bases and J by 9 bases, with 3 bases of the junction left unmatched.